This is a list of T cell receptor beta chains from one sample in a study of CD8 T cells in Susac syndrome. One entry per CDR3 protein, called by TCRdb with MiXCR from the immunoSEQ multiplex PCR reads. The sample has some 300,000 distinct CDR3 sequences, roughly 85% seen once; the top ten hold 0.21%. The sequenced sample consisted of CD8+ T cells from PBMCs. The receptors come from a human donor with multiple sclerosis. The CDR3 runs from the conserved cysteine through the conserved F or W. The D gene is left open where the match is weak.

TRBV7-9	NA	TRBJ1-1	CASSLGLPNTEAFF
TRBV2	NA	TRBJ2-7	CASSESRPGLYEQYF
TRBV19	TRBD2	TRBJ2-1	CASGYSGGYNEQFF
TRBV20-1	TRBD2	TRBJ2-1	CSARDRLAGGPGDEQFF
TRBV5-6	NA	TRBJ1-1	CASSPGPLEAFF
TRBV20-1	TRBD2	TRBJ2-1	CSARPQLAGNNEQFF
TRBV6-5	NA	TRBJ2-3	CASSYGIQQGLGPTDTQYF
TRBV6-5	TRBD2	TRBJ2-3	CASSQVAGGADTQYF
TRBV6-5	NA	TRBJ1-1	CASSYRAFGTVNTEAFF
TRBV2	TRBD2	TRBJ2-1	CASSGLAGRDEQFF
TRBV30	NA	TRBJ2-1	CAWSDRSHEQFF
TRBV29-1	NA	TRBJ2-1	CSVEFQISYNEQFF
TRBV11-2	NA	TRBJ1-5	CASSLAGEVQPQHF
TRBV5-6	NA	TRBJ2-1	CASSLELNNEQFF
TRBV7-9	NA	TRBJ2-5	CASSLAGQQETQYF
TRBV28	NA	TRBJ1-5	CASSWWDVFNQPQHF
TRBV27	NA	TRBJ2-3	CASSLWGGTDTQYF
TRBV14	TRBD1	TRBJ2-7	CASSHRDRGSYEQYF
TRBV20-1	TRBD2	TRBJ2-5	CSNVAGPYQETQYF
TRBV6-5	NA	TRBJ1-6	CASSSPGFWYSPLHF
TRBV6-2/TRBV6-3	NA	TRBJ1-1	CASRMTQRTDAFF
TRBV30	NA	TRBJ2-5	CAWSAHTWSETQYF
TRBV20-1	NA	TRBJ1-4	CSARDPAGPLEEKLFF
TRBV9	NA	TRBJ2-7	CASSVGAAGGYEQYF
TRBV6-2/TRBV6-3	NA	TRBJ1-3	CASIPPPDSRVSGNTIYF
TRBV7-9	NA	TRBJ2-7	CASSSGAGPSYEQYF
TRBV11-2	TRBD2	TRBJ2-1	CASSLGFGLAGGDYNEQFF
TRBV30	TRBD1	TRBJ1-1	CAWSGRGRNTEAFF
TRBV27	TRBD2	TRBJ2-7	CASSLLAGGEEQYF
TRBV4-3	NA	TRBJ2-1	CASGWRLAGNEQFF
TRBV4-3	NA	TRBJ2-1	CASSDGLGHLPFF
TRBV4-3	NA	TRBJ2-7	CASSQDLNSYEQYF
TRBV12-3/TRBV12-4	TRBD1	TRBJ2-5	CASSLGTGEENQYF
TRBV12-3/TRBV12-4	NA	TRBJ2-1	CASSFQYLYNEQFF
TRBV27	NA	TRBJ1-2	CASSLDGQIYGYTF
TRBV2	NA	TRBJ2-7	CASSVDSTYEQYF
TRBV20-1	NA	TRBJ2-3	CSARGLARRPNTQYF